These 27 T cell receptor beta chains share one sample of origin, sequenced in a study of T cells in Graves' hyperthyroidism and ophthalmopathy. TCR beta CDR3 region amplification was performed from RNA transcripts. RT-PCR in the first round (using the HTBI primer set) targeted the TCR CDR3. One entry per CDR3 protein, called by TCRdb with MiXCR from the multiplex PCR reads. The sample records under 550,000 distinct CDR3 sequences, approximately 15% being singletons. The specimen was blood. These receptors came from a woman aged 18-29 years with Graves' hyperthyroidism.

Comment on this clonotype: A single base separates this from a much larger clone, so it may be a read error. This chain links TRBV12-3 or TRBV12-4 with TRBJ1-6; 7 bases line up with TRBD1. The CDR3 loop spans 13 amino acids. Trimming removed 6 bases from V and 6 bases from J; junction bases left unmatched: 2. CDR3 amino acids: CASSGQVNSPLHF. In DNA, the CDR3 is TGTGCCAGCAGCGGACAGGTTAATTCACCCCTCCACTTT.

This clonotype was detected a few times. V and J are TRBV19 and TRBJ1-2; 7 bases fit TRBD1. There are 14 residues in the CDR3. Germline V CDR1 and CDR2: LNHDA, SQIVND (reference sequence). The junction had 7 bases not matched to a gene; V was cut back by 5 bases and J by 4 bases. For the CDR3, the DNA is TGTGCCAGTAGTCGACAGGGTTACCGCTATGGCTACACCTTC. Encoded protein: CASSRQGYRYGYTF. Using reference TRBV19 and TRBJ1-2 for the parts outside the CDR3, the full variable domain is DGGITQSPKYLFRKEGQNVTLSCEQNLNHDAMYWYRQDPGQGLRLIYYSQIVNDFQKGDIAEGYSVSREKKESFPLTVTSAQKNPTAFYLCASSRQGYRYGYTFGSGTRLTVV.

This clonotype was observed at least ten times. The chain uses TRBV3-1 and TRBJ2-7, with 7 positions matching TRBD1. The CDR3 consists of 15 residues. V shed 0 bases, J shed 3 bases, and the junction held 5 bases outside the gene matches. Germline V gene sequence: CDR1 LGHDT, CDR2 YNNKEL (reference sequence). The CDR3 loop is CASSQDPGGNYEQYF. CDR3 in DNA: TGTGCCAGCAGCCAAGACCCAGGGGGAAACTACGAGCAGTACTTC.

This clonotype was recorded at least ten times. The CDR3 DNA reads as TGTGCCAGCCATGGGCAGGGGTTACAGACCCAGTACTTC. It encodes CASHGQGLQTQYF. The genes are TRBV28 and TRBJ2-5, with a tentative D call TRBD1 (6 bases). The CDR3 sequence is 13 residues long. Trimming took 8 bases from V and 6 from J, leaving 16 bases between them. Germline V gives CDR1 MDHEN, CDR2 SYDVKM.

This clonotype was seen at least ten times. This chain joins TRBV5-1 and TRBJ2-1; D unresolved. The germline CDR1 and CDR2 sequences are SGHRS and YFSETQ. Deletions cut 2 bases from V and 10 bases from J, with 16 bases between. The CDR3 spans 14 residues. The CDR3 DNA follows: TGCGCCAGCAGCTTTGAGGACGGCGTCGGCGAGCAGTTCTTC. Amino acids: CASSFEDGVGEQFF.

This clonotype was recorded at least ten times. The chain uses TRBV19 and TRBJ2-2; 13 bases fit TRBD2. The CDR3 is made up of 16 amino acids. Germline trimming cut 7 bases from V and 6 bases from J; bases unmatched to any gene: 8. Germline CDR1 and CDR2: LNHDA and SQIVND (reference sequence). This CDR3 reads CASNAGLAGAAGELFF. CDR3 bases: TGTGCCAGTAATGCCGGACTAGCGGGAGCAGCCGGGGAGCTGTTTTTT.

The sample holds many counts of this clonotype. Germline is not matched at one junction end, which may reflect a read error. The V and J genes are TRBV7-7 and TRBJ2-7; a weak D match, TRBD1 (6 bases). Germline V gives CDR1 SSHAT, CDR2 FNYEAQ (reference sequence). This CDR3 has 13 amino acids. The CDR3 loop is CASSEGHKYEQYF. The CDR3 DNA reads TGTGCTAGCAGCGAGGGACACAAATACGAGCAGTACTTC.

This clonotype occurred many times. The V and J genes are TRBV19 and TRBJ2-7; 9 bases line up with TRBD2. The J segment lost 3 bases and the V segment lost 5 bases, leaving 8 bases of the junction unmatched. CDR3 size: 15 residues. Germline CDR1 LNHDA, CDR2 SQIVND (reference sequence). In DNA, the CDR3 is TGTGCCAGTAGTTTATCTCATAGCGGGAGCTACGAGCAGTACTTC. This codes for CASSLSHSGSYEQYF.

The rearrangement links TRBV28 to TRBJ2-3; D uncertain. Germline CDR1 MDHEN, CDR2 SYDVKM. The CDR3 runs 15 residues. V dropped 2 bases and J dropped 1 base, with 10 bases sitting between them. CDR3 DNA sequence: TGTGCCAGCAGTTTAAGGCGCCTCGGCACAGATACGCAGTATTTT. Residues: CASSLRRLGTDTQYF.

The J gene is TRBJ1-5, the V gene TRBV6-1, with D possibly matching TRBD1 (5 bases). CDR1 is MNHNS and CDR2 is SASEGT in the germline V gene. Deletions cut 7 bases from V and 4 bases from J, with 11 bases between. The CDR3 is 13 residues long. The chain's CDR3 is CASKQALNQPQHF. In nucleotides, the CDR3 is TGTGCCAGCAAACAGGCCCTGAATCAGCCCCAGCATTTT.

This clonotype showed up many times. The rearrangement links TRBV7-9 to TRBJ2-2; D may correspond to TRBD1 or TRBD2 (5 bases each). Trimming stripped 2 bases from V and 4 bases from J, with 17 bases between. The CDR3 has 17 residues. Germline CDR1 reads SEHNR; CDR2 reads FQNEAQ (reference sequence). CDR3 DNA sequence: TGTGCCAGCAGCTTAACCTTATCGGGGCTAACCACCGGGGAGCTGTTTTTT. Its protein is CASSLTLSGLTTGELFF.

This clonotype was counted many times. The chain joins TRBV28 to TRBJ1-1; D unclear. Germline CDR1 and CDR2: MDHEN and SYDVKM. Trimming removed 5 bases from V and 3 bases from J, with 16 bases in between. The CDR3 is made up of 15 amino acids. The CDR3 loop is CASSPALRADTEAFF. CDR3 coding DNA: TGTGCCAGCAGTCCCGCTCTGAGGGCCGACACTGAAGCTTTCTTT. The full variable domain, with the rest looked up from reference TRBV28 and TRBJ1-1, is DVKVTQSSRYLVKRTGEKVFLECVQDMDHENMFWYRQDPGLGLRLIYFSYDVKMKEKGDIPEGYSVSREKKERFSLILESASTNQTSMYLCASSPALRADTEAFFGQGTRLTVV.

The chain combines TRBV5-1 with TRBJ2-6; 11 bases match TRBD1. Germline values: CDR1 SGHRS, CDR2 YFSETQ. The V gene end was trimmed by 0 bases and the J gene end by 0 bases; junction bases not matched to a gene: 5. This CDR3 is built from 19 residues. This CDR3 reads CASSLEPGQGGSGANVLTF. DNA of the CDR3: TGCGCCAGCAGCTTGGAGCCGGGACAGGGGGGCTCTGGGGCCAACGTCCTGACTTTC.

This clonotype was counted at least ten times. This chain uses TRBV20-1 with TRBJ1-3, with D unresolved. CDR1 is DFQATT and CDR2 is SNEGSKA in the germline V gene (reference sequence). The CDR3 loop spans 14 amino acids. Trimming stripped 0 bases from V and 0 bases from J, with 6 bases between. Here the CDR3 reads CSARDHSSGNTIYF. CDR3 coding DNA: TGCAGTGCTAGAGATCACAGCTCTGGAAACACCATATATTTT.

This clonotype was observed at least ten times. The CDR3 spells CSVARVLDTEAFF. The CDR3 DNA reads as TGCAGCGTTGCCAGGGTTTTAGACACTGAAGCTTTCTTT. The chain recombines TRBV29-1 with TRBJ1-1; D perhaps matches TRBD1 (5 bases). V was shortened by 4 bases and J by 3 bases, with 12 bases between the two germline ends. Germline V gives CDR1 SQVTM, CDR2 ANQGSEA. The CDR3 consists of 13 residues. Combining the CDR3 with reference TRBV29-1 and TRBJ1-1 gives the whole variable domain SAVISQKPSRDICQRGTSLTIQCQVDSQVTMMFWYRQQPGQSLTLIATANQGSEATYESGFVIDKFPISRPNLTFSTLTVSNMSPEDSSIYLCSVARVLDTEAFFGQGTRLTVV.

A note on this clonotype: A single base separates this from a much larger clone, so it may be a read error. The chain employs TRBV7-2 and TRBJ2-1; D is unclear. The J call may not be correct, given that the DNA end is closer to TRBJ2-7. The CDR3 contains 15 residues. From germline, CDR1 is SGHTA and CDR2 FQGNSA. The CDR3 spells CASSLGEMTYNEQYF. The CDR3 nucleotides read TGTGCCAGCAGCTTAGGCGAGATGACCTACAATGAGCAGTACTTC.

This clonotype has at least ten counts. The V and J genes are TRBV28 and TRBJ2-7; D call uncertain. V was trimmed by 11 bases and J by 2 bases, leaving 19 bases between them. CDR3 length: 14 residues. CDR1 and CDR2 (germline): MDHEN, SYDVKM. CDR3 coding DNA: TGTGCCGGGGTCGAGTACTGGACGACCTACGAGCAGTACTTC. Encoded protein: CAGVEYWTTYEQYF.

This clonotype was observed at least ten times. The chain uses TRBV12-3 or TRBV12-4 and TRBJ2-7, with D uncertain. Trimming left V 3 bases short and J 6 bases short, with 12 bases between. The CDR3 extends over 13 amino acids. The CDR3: CASSFIGRGEQYF. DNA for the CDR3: TGTGCCAGCAGTTTCATAGGGCGCGGCGAGCAGTACTTC.

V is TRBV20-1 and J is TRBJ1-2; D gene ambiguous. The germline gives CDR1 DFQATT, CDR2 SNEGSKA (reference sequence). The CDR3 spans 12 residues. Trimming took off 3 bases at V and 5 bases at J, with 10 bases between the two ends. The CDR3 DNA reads TGCAGTGCTAGGGAAGCGGGATATGGCTACACCTTC. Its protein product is CSAREAGYGYTF.

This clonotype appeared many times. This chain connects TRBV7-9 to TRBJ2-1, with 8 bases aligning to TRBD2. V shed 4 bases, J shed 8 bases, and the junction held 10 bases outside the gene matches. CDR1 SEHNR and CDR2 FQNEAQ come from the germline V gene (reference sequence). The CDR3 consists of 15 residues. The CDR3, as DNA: TGTGCCAGCAGCTCAACTAGCGGTTTGGGTGATGAGCAGTTCTTC. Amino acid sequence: CASSSTSGLGDEQFF.

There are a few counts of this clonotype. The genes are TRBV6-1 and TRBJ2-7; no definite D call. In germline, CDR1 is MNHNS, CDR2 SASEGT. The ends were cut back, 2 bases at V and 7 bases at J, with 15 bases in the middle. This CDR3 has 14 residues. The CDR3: CASSELHSVGEQYF. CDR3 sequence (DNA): TGTGCCAGCAGTGAACTGCACTCGGTGGGGGAGCAGTACTTC.

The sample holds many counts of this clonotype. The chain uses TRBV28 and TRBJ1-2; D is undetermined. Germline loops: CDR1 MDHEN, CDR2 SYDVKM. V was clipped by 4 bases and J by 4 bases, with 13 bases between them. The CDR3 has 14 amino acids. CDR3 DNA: TGTGCCAGCAGTTCCCCAAGCCGTGCCTATGGCTACACCTTC. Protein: CASSSPSRAYGYTF.

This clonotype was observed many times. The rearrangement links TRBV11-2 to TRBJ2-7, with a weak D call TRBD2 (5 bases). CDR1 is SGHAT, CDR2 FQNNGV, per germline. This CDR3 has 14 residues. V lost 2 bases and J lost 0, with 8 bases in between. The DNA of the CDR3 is TGTGCCAGCAGCTTAACGGGGTTCTCCTACGAGCAGTACTTC. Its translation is CASSLTGFSYEQYF. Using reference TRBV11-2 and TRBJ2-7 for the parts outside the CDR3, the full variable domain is EAGVAQSPRYKIIEKRQSVAFWCNPISGHATLYWYQQILGQGPKLLIQFQNNGVVDDSQLPKDRFSAERLKGVDSTLKIQPAKLEDSAVYLCASSLTGFSYEQYFGPGTRLTVT.

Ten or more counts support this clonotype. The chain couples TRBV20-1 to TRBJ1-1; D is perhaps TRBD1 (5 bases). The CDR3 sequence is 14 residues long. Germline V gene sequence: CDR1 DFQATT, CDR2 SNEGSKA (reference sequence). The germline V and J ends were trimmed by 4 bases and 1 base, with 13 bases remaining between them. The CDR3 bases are TGCAGTGCTATTAAGGACACGGCGAACACTGAAGCTTTCTTT. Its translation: CSAIKDTANTEAFF.

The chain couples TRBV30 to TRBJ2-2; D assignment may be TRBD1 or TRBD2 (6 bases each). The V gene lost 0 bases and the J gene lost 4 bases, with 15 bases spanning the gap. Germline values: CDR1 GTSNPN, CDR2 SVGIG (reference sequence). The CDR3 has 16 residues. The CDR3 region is CAWSVRGGGGTGELFF. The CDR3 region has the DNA TGTGCCTGGAGTGTACGAGGAGGGGGAGGCACCGGGGAGCTGTTTTTT.

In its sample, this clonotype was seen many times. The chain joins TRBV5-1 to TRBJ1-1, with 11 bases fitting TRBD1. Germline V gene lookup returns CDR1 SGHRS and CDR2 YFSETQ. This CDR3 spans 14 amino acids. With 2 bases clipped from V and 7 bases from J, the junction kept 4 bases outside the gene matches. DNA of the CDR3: TGCGCCAGCAGCTTCGGACAGGGGGCGAATGAAGCTTTCTTT. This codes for CASSFGQGANEAFF.

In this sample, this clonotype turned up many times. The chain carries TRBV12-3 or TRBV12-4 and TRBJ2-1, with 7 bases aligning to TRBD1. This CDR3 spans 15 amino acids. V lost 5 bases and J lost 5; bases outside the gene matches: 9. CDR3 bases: TGTGCCAGCAGTGGACAGGTTTTACATAACAATGAGCAGTTCTTC. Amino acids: CASSGQVLHNNEQFF.